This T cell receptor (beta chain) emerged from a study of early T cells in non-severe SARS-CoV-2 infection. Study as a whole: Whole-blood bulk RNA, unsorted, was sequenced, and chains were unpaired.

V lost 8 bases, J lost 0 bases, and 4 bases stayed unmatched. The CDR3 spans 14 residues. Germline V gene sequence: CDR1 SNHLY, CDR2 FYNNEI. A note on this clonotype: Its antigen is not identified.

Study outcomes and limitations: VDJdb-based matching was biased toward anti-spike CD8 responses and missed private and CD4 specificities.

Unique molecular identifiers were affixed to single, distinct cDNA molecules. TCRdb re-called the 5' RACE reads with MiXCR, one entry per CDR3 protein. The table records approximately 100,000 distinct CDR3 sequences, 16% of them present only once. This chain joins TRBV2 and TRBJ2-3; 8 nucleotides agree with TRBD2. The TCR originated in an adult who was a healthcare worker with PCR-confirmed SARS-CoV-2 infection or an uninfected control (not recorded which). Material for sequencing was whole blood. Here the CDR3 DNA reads TGTGCCAGCTGTATAGCGGGGAGCACAGATACGCAGTATTTT. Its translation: CASCIAGSTDTQYF.